The T cell receptor (beta chain) described here comes from a study of blood T cells in healthy people across ages. A sample-barcoded 5' primer and a J-beta primer mix were used in a second PCR of roughly 7 to 12 cycles. TCRdb redid the calling of the 5' RACE reads with MiXCR, one entry per CDR3 protein. In the table there are hundreds of thousands of distinct CDR3 sequences, more than 55% of which are singletons. This clonotype was sampled from a man aged 35-49 years in good health. Sequencing was carried out using blood.

CDR3 sequence: CASSLRSLREGEQFF. The DNA for the CDR3 is TGCGCCAGCAGCTTGAGGTCGTTGCGGGAAGGTGAGCAGTTCTTC. The chain combines TRBV5-1 with TRBJ2-1; maybe TRBD2 (6 bases). Trimming pared 1 base from V and 9 bases from J, leaving 17 bases between. Per germline, CDR1 SGHRS and CDR2 YFSETQ. This CDR3 is built from 15 residues.